This is a list of T cell receptor beta chains from one sample in a study of blood T cell repertoires in COVID-19. Profiled with immunoSEQ multiplex PCR; TCRdb holds only in-frame clones, not every one. This table holds approximately 450,000 clones, around 90% found once. Sequencing used PBMCs or T cells enriched from blood (not recorded which). The source of these receptors is a woman aged 18-29 years with acute COVID-19. CDR3s leave out the opening cysteine and the closing phenylalanine or tryptophan.

TRBV2,TRBJ1-1,ASSVWDYTEAF
TRBV15,TRBJ1-4,ATSRDGVRAPGEKLF
TRBV3-1/TRBV3-2,TRBJ1-2,ASSYREDSGYT
TRBV14,TRBJ2-1,ASSQDYEQF
TRBV29-1,TRBJ1-2,SALRQGAKANYGYT
TRBV11-3,TRBJ2-3,ASSPGQPGISTQY
TRBV29-1,TRBJ2-5,SVEGREGKTQY
TRBV10-3,TRBJ1-1,AISQGNTEAF
TRBV5-1,TRBJ2-7,ASSSNYEQY
TRBV28,TRBJ2-2,ASSLVLNTGELF
TRBV28,TRBJ1-1,ASTPPPRRNTEAF
TRBV2,TRBJ1-5,ASGRESQPQH
TRBV4-2,TRBJ1-6,ASSQKRQGNSPLH
TRBV10-3,TRBJ2-2,AISDSLSVAGGGELF
TRBV6-5,TRBJ1-3,ASINRGEASTIY
TRBV6-5,TRBJ1-1,ASSYSSDTEAF
TRBV19,TRBJ1-4,ASSIARSPDPEKLF
TRBV10-3,TRBJ1-2,AIRDRVGNYGYT
TRBV28,TRBJ2-5,ASSSGPDWETQY
TRBV11-3,TRBJ2-5,ASSLGVQETQY
TRBV4-1,TRBJ2-5,ASSPGTSGFQETQY
TRBV18,TRBJ1-5,ASSQGRQWPQH
TRBV6-2/TRBV6-3,TRBJ2-7,ASSYSLTGTSGYEQY
TRBV13,TRBJ1-5,ASSLGLLWPQH
TRBV6-5,TRBJ1-1,ASSYSPGVPEAF
TRBV27,TRBJ2-5,ASSLHTESKETQY
TRBV28,TRBJ1-5,ASSSINQPQH
TRBV7-2,TRBJ1-2,ASSLHHTTGSVYGYT
TRBV7-8,TRBJ2-7,ASSPSTGLAGAYEQY
TRBV28,TRBJ2-5,ASSSLGTGQETQY
TRBV2,TRBJ2-3,ASSGRGTSGGSTDTQY
TRBV30,TRBJ2-2,AWRKGVTGELF
TRBV7-2,TRBJ1-4,ASRADFAATNEKLF
TRBV12-3/TRBV12-4,TRBJ1-5,ASTSRVRQPQH
TRBV5-6,TRBJ2-7,ASSFHYEQY